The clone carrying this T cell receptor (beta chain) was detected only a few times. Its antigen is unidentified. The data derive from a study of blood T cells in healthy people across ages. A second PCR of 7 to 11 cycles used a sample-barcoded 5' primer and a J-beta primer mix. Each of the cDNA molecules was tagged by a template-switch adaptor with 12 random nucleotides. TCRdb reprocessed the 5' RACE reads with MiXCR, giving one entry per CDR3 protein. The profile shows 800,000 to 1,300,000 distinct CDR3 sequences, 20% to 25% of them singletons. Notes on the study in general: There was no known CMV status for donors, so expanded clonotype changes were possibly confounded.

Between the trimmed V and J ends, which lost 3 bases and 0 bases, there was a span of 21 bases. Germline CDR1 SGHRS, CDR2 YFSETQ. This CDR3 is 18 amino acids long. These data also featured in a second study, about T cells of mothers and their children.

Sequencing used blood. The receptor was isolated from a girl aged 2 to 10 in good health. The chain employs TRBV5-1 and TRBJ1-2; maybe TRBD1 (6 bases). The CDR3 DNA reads TGCGCCAGCAGCTATTGGGGGGCCCGGGACCCCTCTAACTATGGCTACACCTTC. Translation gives CASSYWGARDPSNYGYTF.